The clone carrying this T cell receptor beta chain was counted a single time. Its antigen is not identified. This sample stems from a study of molecular identifiers for immune sequencing clone quantification. Study conclusions and caveats: Clones carrying above 20 RNA copies accounted for over 98% of effector molecules, under 1% in naive cells. Identical barcode-sharing TCR molecules could lead to underestimated sizes for highly expanded clones.

Libraries from naive CD8 cells were generated from roughly 18,000 to 920,000 sorted cells (with 10%, 30% or 50% RNA). A single record per CDR3 protein comes from TCRdb applying MiXCR to the PCR reads. The data hold more than 95,000 distinct CDR3 sequences, with 20% to 25% observed a single time. CDR3 length equals 14 residues. V dropped 6 bases and J dropped 2; count of bases not matched to a gene: 6. Per germline, CDR1 MNHEY and CDR2 SVGEGT. The chain employs TRBV6-2 or TRBV6-3 and TRBJ2-7; the match to TRBD1 covers 8 bases. The sequence came from a human donor in good health. Some libraries in this study had Jurkat cell RNA spiked in. Sequencing was performed on naive CD8+ T cells from blood, with Jurkat cell RNA spiked in. The sample's subset: FACS-sorted CD8+CD4-CCR7+CD45RA+ naive T cells. The CDR3 is CASSRTGSPYEQYF. Here the CDR3 DNA reads TGTGCCAGCAGCCGGACAGGGTCCCCCTACGAGCAGTACTTC.